Listed below are T cell receptor beta chains from one sample, sequenced in a study of blood T cell repertoires in COVID-19. The data were produced by immunoSEQ multiplex PCR, yet TCRdb's version contains in-frame clones alone and is incomplete. The table includes just over 250,000 clones, around 80% detected once. The specimen sequenced was PBMCs or T cells enriched from blood (not recorded which). These TCRs come from a man aged 25-45 years with acute COVID-19. Each CDR3 is given with its conserved first and last residue. The D gene is left open where the match is weak. Rows give clone size only sometimes, using once, few, many, or a class for an expanded clone.

D gene,V gene,J gene,clone size,CDR3 protein,CDR3 DNA
.,TRBV28,TRBJ1-4,.,CASIPATATNEKLFF,TGTGCCAGCATCCCCGCAACAGCAACTAATGAAAAACTGTTTTTT
.,TRBV19,TRBJ1-2,once,CASSDLGDGYTF,TGTGCCAGTAGTGATCTCGGGGATGGCTACACCTTC
TRBD2,TRBV7-2,TRBJ2-1,.,CASSRTSGINYNEQFF,TGTGCCAGCAGCCGGACTAGCGGGATTAACTACAATGAGCAGTTCTTC
.,TRBV7-8,TRBJ1-1,.,CASSHADSANTEAFF,TGTGCCAGCAGCCACGCCGACAGCGCCAACACTGAAGCTTTCTTT
TRBD2,TRBV2,TRBJ2-3,.,CASTLGTSGPDTQYF,TGTGCCAGCACCCTTGGGACTAGCGGGCCAGATACGCAGTATTTT
.,TRBV5-4,TRBJ1-1,.,CASSPLSMNTEAFF,TGTGCCAGCAGTCCCCTAAGCATGAACACTGAAGCTTTCTTT
.,TRBV19,TRBJ1-5,.,CASSTSLYQPQHF,TGTGCCAGTAGTACAAGCCTGTATCAGCCCCAGCATTTT
TRBD2,TRBV6-5,TRBJ2-5,.,CASSRGEGSQETQYF,TGTGCCAGCAGTCGGGGGGAGGGCTCGCAAGAGACCCAGTACTTC
TRBD1,TRBV19,TRBJ1-2,.,CASQPGQGMRDGYTF,TGTGCCAGCCAACCGGGACAGGGAATGCGCGATGGCTACACCTTC
.,TRBV2,TRBJ1-1,.,CASSEYDGVNTEAFF,TGTGCCAGCAGTGAATACGACGGAGTGAACACTGAAGCTTTCTTT
TRBD1,TRBV5-4,TRBJ1-1,.,CASSQKTGSTEAFF,TGTGCCAGCAGCCAAAAGACAGGGAGCACTGAAGCTTTCTTT
.,TRBV6-5,TRBJ2-3,.,CASSSGGGTQYF,TGTGCCAGCAGTTCAGGAGGAGGTACGCAGTATTTT
TRBD1,TRBV6-1,TRBJ1-4,.,CASSETGGFEKLFF,TGTGCCAGCAGTGAAACAGGGGGCTTTGAAAAACTGTTTTTT
TRBD1,TRBV28,TRBJ1-5,.,CASAGDSANQPQHF,TGTGCCAGCGCCGGGGACAGCGCCAATCAGCCCCAGCATTTT
.,TRBV28,TRBJ1-6,once,CASSVIQGDNSPLHF,TGTGCCAGCAGTGTGATACAGGGCGATAATTCACCCCTCCACTTT
.,TRBV5-8,TRBJ1-3,.,CASSPPWGHGTIYF,TGTGCCAGCAGCCCGCCTTGGGGCCACGGCACCATATATTTT
.,TRBV11-3,TRBJ1-1,.,CASSPRTGNTEAFF,TGTGCCAGCAGCCCGCGAACAGGGAACACTGAAGCTTTCTTT
.,TRBV5-1,TRBJ1-4,.,CASREDRTEKLFF,TGCGCCAGCAGGGAAGACAGAACCGAAAAACTGTTTTTT
.,TRBV10-3,TRBJ2-2,.,CAIKKTGQAGELFF,TGTGCCATCAAAAAAACAGGGCAAGCCGGGGAGCTGTTTTTT
.,TRBV7-2,TRBJ1-5,.,CASSLYAGANQPQHF,TGTGCCAGCAGCTTATACGCAGGGGCGAATCAGCCCCAGCATTTT
.,TRBV20-1,TRBJ2-3,.,CSASRADTQYF,TGCAGTGCTAGTCGTGCAGATACGCAGTATTTT
.,TRBV30,TRBJ1-4,.,CAWSLGPNEKLFF,TGTGCCTGGAGTCTAGGCCCGAATGAAAAACTGTTTTTT
.,TRBV27,TRBJ1-5,.,CASSLSADYQPQHF,TGTGCCAGCAGTTTATCGGCAGATTATCAGCCCCAGCATTTT
TRBD1,TRBV28,TRBJ1-5,.,CASSPPDRESQPQHF,TGTGCCAGCAGTCCCCCGGACAGGGAGAGTCAGCCCCAGCATTTT
TRBD1,TRBV5-4,TRBJ1-1,.,CASTPRQGAAEAFF,TGTGCCAGCACCCCACGACAGGGGGCTGCTGAAGCTTTCTTT
TRBD2,TRBV5-1,TRBJ2-1,.,CATAIAGGNEQFF,TGTGCCACGGCGATAGCGGGAGGCAATGAGCAGTTCTTC
TRBD1,TRBV6-5,TRBJ1-2,few,CASSYSPTGGIYGYTF,TGTGCCAGCAGTTACTCTCCGACAGGGGGTATCTATGGCTACACCTTC
TRBD1,TRBV18,TRBJ1-1,.,CASSPMTGDMNTEAFF,TGTGCCAGCTCACCAATGACAGGGGATATGAACACTGAAGCTTTCTTT
TRBD2,TRBV5-1,TRBJ2-1,.,CASSSSGRGHGYNEQFF,TGTGCCAGCAGCTCTAGCGGGAGGGGACATGGGTACAATGAGCAGTTCTTC
.,TRBV30,TRBJ2-1,.,CAWSSGLYNEQFF,TGTGCCTGGAGTTCCGGACTCTACAATGAGCAGTTCTTC
.,TRBV4-3,TRBJ2-3,.,CASSQGAGRTDTQYF,TGCGCCAGCAGCCAGGGGGCGGGCCGCACAGATACGCAGTATTTT
TRBD2,TRBV3-1/TRBV3-2,TRBJ2-5,.,CASSRRGYGETQYF,TGTGCCAGCAGCCGGCGGGGGTACGGAGAGACCCAGTACTTC
.,TRBV3-1/TRBV3-2,TRBJ1-5,.,CASSGGSGNQPQHF,TGTGCCAGCAGCGGGGGGTCAGGCAATCAGCCCCAGCATTTT
.,TRBV14,TRBJ1-1,.,CASSQRAGRGTEAFF,TGTGCCAGCAGCCAAAGGGCAGGCCGAGGGACTGAAGCTTTCTTT
TRBD2,TRBV11-1,TRBJ2-2,.,CAGAGVRSPGTGELFF,TGTGCCGGAGCGGGAGTTCGATCCCCGGGCACCGGGGAGCTGTTTTTT
.,TRBV9,TRBJ1-1,.,CASTPGGHGTEAFF,TGTGCCAGCACCCCCGGGGGGCATGGCACTGAAGCTTTCTTT
.,TRBV27,TRBJ1-5,.,CASSLRQALNQPQHF,TGTGCCAGCAGTTTACGCCAGGCTCTCAATCAGCCCCAGCATTTT
TRBD1,TRBV27,TRBJ1-4,.,CASSLSRMTGINEKLFF,TGTGCCAGCAGTTTATCTAGAATGACAGGGATTAATGAAAAACTGTTTTTT
TRBD1,TRBV9,TRBJ1-2,.,CASSVGGTGGGYTF,TGTGCCAGCAGCGTAGGAGGGACAGGGGGCGGCTACACCTTC
.,TRBV29-1,TRBJ1-2,.,CSVEASSGANYGYTF,TGCAGCGTTGAAGCTTCTTCCGGGGCTAACTATGGCTACACCTTC
TRBD1,TRBV19,TRBJ1-2,.,CASLNRGRKEDGYTF,TGTGCCAGTCTGAATAGGGGGCGCAAAGAGGATGGCTACACCTTC
TRBD2,TRBV27,TRBJ2-3,.,CASSSYPGLAGGADTQYF,TGTGCCAGCAGTTCGTATCCGGGACTAGCGGGGGGGGCAGATACGCAGTATTTT
TRBD1,TRBV11-3,TRBJ1-5,few,CASSFTTGTENQPQHF,TGTGCCAGCAGCTTTACTACCGGGACAGAGAATCAGCCCCAGCATTTT
.,TRBV27,TRBJ1-2,.,CASSFAGWVSGYTF,TGTGCCAGCAGTTTCGCGGGGTGGGTTAGTGGCTACACCTTC
.,TRBV18,TRBJ1-4,.,CASSPPAGATNEKLFF,TGTGCCAGCTCACCACCGGCCGGGGCAACTAATGAAAAACTGTTTTTT
.,TRBV5-8,TRBJ2-3,once,CASSRGNRVASTDTQYF,TGTGCCAGCAGCCGGGGAAACAGGGTAGCTAGCACAGATACGCAGTATTTT
.,TRBV4-1,TRBJ2-6,.,CASSQVDMGIVGANVLTF,TGCGCCAGCAGCCAAGTGGACATGGGAATCGTTGGGGCCAACGTCCTGACTTTC
.,TRBV19,TRBJ1-2,.,CASRTPTWPGEGYTF,TGTGCCAGTAGAACGCCGACTTGGCCCGGAGAAGGCTACACCTTC
TRBD2,TRBV30,TRBJ2-1,once,CAWRVWGGNEQFF,TGTGCCTGGAGGGTTTGGGGAGGGAATGAGCAGTTCTTC
.,TRBV7-9,TRBJ2-2,few,CASSLRGRPNTGELFF,TGTGCCAGCAGCTTACGGGGGAGGCCTAACACCGGGGAGCTGTTTTTT